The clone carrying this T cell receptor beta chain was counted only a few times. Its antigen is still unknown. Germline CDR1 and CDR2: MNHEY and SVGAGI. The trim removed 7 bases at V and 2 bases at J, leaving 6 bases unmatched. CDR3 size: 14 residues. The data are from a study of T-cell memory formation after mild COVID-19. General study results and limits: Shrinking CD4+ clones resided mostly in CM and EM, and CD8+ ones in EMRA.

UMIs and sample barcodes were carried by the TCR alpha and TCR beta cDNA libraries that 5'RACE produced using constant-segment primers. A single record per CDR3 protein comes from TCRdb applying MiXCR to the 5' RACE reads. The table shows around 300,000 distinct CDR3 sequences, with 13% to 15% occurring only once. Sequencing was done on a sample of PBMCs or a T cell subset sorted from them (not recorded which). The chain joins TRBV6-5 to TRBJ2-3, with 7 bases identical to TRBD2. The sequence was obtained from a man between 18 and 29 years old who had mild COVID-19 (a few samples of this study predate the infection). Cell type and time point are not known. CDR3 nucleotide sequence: TGTGCCAGCACATTGACTAGCTCCACAGATACGCAGTATTTT. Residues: CASTLTSSTDTQYF.